This T cell receptor (beta chain) was recorded in a study of T cells in Graves' hyperthyroidism and ophthalmopathy. This clonotype was counted ten times or more. Amplified regions were TCR beta CDR3 sequences from RNA transcripts. The HTBI set primed first-round TCR CDR3 RT-PCR. TCRdb analysed the multiplex PCR reads with MiXCR anew, one entry per CDR3 protein. In the table there are about 770,000 distinct CDR3 sequences, around 19% of which are singletons. The source material was blood. The receptor's source is a woman aged 45 to 65 with Graves' hyperthyroidism that later progressed to Graves' ophthalmopathy.

The CDR3 nucleotides are TGTGCCAGCTCACCACAGCGAGAAGGGACTGAAGCTTTCTTT. Protein: CASSPQREGTEAFF. This sequence joins TRBV18 and TRBJ1-1; the D is unclear. CDR1 KGHSH and CDR2 LQKENI come from the germline V gene. Trimming shortened V by 1 base and J by 5 bases, and 11 bases separated the two germline ends. CDR3 length equals 14 residues.